The source of this T cell receptor beta chain is a study of blood T cells in healthy people across ages (dated by TCRdb to about 2015). About the investigation overall: In model experiments, roughly one uniquely barcoded TCR beta cDNA molecule per two T cells was captured by template switching. The study measured age-related changes in TCR beta repertoire diversity using deep sequencing normalized with unique cDNA molecular identifiers. The donors were split into four age groups: young (average 16 years), middle-aged (39), aged (more than 60) and long-lived (under 90). Two additional independent replicas of 1 million unique cDNA reads from the same blood draw were analyzed for two donors (one aged 18 to 29 and one aged 80 or older). Study-wide conclusions, independent of this receptor: Observed TCR beta diversity per million T cells fell roughly linearly with age, and a significant reduction was already apparent by age about 43. A strong correlation was found between observed TCR beta diversity and the percentage of naive T cells measured by flow cytometry. The long-lived group showed more naive CD4+ T cells, fewer expanded clones and increased TCR diversity than the aged group, suggesting age selection. Estimates of total diversity based on one million sequenced T cells were regarded as lower bounds and as underestimates. Donor CMV infection status was unknown, potentially confounding age-related changes in expanded clonotypes. Conclusive comparison of naive and antigen-experienced compartments was prevented by the profiling of bulk unsorted PBMCs.

The library was generated by 5' RACE. The sample was run on an Illumina HiSeq 2500. A second about 7 to 12 cycle PCR used a sample-barcoded 5' primer and a J-beta primer mix. A template-switch 5' adaptor carrying 12 random nucleotides introduced a unique molecular identifier onto each TCR beta cDNA molecule. Each sample yielded at least 3 million CDR3-containing paired-end reads. First-strand cDNA was synthesized from all RNA with the Mint cDNA synthesis kit, primed by a TRBC-specific oligonucleotide. All cDNA was treated with uracil-DNA glycosylase and then went through a first 18-cycle PCR with the universal primers M1SS and BC2_uni_R. On the study's bioinformatics: Each sample was normalized by randomly selecting 1 million high-quality reads, each carrying a distinct molecular identifier. Reads with shared molecular identifiers were discarded instead of being binned into consensus sequences. CDR3 identification, clonotype clustering and error correction used MiTCR with a Q25 quality threshold and the strictest error-elimination algorithm. A nonparametric unseen species model with Euler transformation was used to estimate lower-bound total TCR beta diversity. TCRdb passed the public sequencing reads through fastp at Q25 and MiXCR, retaining productive beta sequences. Each CDR3 protein appears once, grouped with its most common genes and DNA. The V and J calls and clone size are TCRdb's, not the authors'. The sample yields some 760,000 distinct CDR3 sequences; around 25% were counted once. The ten largest clonotypes hold around 9.2% of the sample.

Systemically healthy Caucasian individuals from Russia, about 38 in total and aged about 6 to 100 years, were included as donors. Around 10 milliliters of peripheral blood were drawn from each donor into EDTA-treated Vacutainer tubes. PBMCs were isolated by Ficoll-Paque density-gradient centrifugation, with at least 6 million obtained per sample. Total RNA was extracted from PBMCs with Trizol reagent, with at least 6 micrograms obtained per sample. For every donor, flow cytometry on a PBMC aliquot measured the percentage of naive CD45RAhigh/CD27high T cells. This clonotype came up a few times. Its antigen specificity is not known. An end of the junction differs from the germline gene, which may be a read error. Including cysteine and phenylalanine, the CDR3 has 16 amino acids. Of all the DNA, just the CDR3 is kept, 48 bases in frame from base 1. Based on the germline V gene, the CDR1 and CDR2 sequences are MGHRA and YSYEKL.

Separately, the same data were catalogued under a study of T cells of mothers and their children. The second paper further reports: Nine systemically healthy Caucasian individuals, comprising three mothers and their six children, were included as donors. cDNA synthesis used all of the extracted RNA, with roughly 1.5 ug of RNA in each 15 ul reaction. In the second PCR, the M1S primer added sample barcodes and 2-4 random nucleotides. Over 10 million TCR beta CDR3 reads came from each mother, compared with about 3 million reads from each child. Thymic selection shapes the output of TCR recombination in a similar way in related and unrelated pairs, and inherited differences have a minor effect. Normalized repertoire overlap in related mother-child pairs was always slightly higher than in unrelated mother-child pairs, but the difference was never significant. No persistent microchimeric T cell clones were detected, at a sensitivity of approximately 90 clones per million clonotypes. The study used deep NGS to compare TCR beta repertoires of mothers and children, seeking features distinguishing related mother-child pairs from unrelated individuals. On average, the children were around 11 +/- 4 years old, while the mothers were approximately 40 +/- 4 years old. After adapters were ligated using NEBNext reagents, the libraries underwent 100+100 nt paired-end sequencing on an Illumina HiSeq 2000. Mother and child libraries were prepared a month apart and sequenced in separate runs to prevent cross-contamination. For each donor, somewhere between about 450,000 and 2,200,000 distinct TCR beta clonotypes were identified. Naive TCR beta clonotypes were estimated from low-frequency clonotypes matched to each donor's FACS-determined naive share, without sorting.

The chain is assembled from TRBV4-1 and TRBJ1-6; the best D guess is TRBD1, with 6 bases matching. This receptor was taken from a boy aged 5 to 17 in good health. Input material: blood. The nucleotides are TGCGCCAGCAGCCAGACCGGGACACCGACTTTTTCACCCCTCCGCTTT. The encoded protein is CASSQTGTPTFSPLRF.